The 32 T cell receptor beta chains presented below share a single source sample, sequenced in a study of T cell repertoires in cytomegalovirus infection. Each CDR3 protein is one row after TCRdb ran MiXCR on the reads. The repertoire holds more than 650,000 distinct CDR3 sequences, with less than 40% as singletons. Specimen: PBMCs. These receptors came from a human donor in good health (CMV status not recorded). Some clones in this sample may be carry-over from other donors' samples.

This sequence joins TRBV4-1 and TRBJ1-4; TRBD1 agrees at 9 bases. In germline, CDR1 is MGHRA, CDR2 YSYEKL. V lost 4 bases to trimming and J lost 10 bases; unmatched junction nucleotides: 10. The CDR3 is 15 residues long. The CDR3 sequence is CASSLLDRGGVKLFF. The CDR3, as DNA: TGCGCCAGCAGCCTACTGGACAGGGGAGGGGTAAAACTGTTTTTT.

With regard to this clonotype: Since the CDR3 does not end with the conserved phenylalanine or tryptophan, this likely comes from a read error. J is TRBJ2-7 and V is TRBV7-8; 8 bases are shared with TRBD1. V gave up 5 bases and J gave up 4 bases; unmatched junction bases: 4. This CDR3 is 13 amino acids long. The germline gives CDR1 SGHVS, CDR2 FQNEAQ. The DNA of the CDR3 is TGTGCCAGCAGCCCTGGACAGGGTTACGAGCAGTACTAC. It translates to CASSPGQGYEQYY.

This clonotype was observed at least ten times. This rearrangement joins TRBV28 to TRBJ2-7; the D gene could be TRBD1 or TRBD2 (5 bases each). Germline V lookup: CDR1 MDHEN, CDR2 SYDVKM. Trimming pared 5 bases from V and 5 bases from J, leaving 13 bases between. This CDR3 is built from 13 residues. The CDR3 sequence: CASSGTMDNEQYF. The CDR3, as DNA: TGTGCCAGCAGTGGGACGATGGACAACGAGCAGTACTTC.

V and J are TRBV7-3 and TRBJ2-1; TRBD1 aligns across 9 bases. CDR1 is SGHTA and CDR2 is FQGTGA in the germline V gene. J gave up 3 bases and V 5 bases, and 8 bases lay outside the gene matches. This CDR3 is 16 amino acids long. CDR3 sequence reads: CASSGTQGAGYNEQFF. In nucleotides, the CDR3 is TGTGCCAGCAGCGGAACACAGGGGGCTGGCTACAATGAGCAGTTCTTC.

The table lists this clonotype with many counts. In nucleotides, the CDR3 is TGTGCCAGCAGCTTAAAGGAAGCCGGTGAAGCTTTCTTT. It is translated as CASSLKEAGEAFF. The V call is TRBV7-2, the J call TRBJ1-1; D gene ambiguous. CDR1 SGHTA and CDR2 FQGNSA come from the germline V gene. This CDR3 region has 13 residues. Trimming removed 2 bases from V and 7 bases from J, with 11 bases in between.

This clonotype showed up many times. The chain uses TRBV7-9 and TRBJ1-2; the D is unclear. Per the germline V gene, CDR1 is SEHNR and CDR2 is FQNEAQ (reference sequence). The V and J ends lost 1 base and 6 bases respectively, with 9 bases between them. CDR3 length: 13 amino acids. The CDR3 coding sequence is TGTGCCAGCAGCTTAGAACGGTTTGATGGCTACACCTTC. Protein: CASSLERFDGYTF.

V gene TRBV5-4 combines with J gene TRBJ2-7; maybe TRBD1 (6 bases). CDR1 is SGHNT, CDR2 YYREEE, per germline (reference sequence). The CDR3 runs to 14 residues. Trimming left V 0 bases short and J 4 bases short, with 11 bases between. The CDR3 DNA is TGTGCCAGCAGCTTGGTTCCAGGGGTATACGAGCAGTACTTC. It specifies CASSLVPGVYEQYF.

The chain joins TRBV5-1 to TRBJ2-1, with 9 bases fitting TRBD2. The germline V gene has CDR1 SGHRS and CDR2 YFSETQ. This CDR3 is built from 14 residues. Trimming cost V 5 bases and J 6 bases; bases outside gene matches: 6. CDR3 DNA sequence: TGCGCCAGCAGAACCGGGACTAGCCGCAATGAGCAGTTCTTC. This gives the protein CASRTGTSRNEQFF.

The chain recombines TRBV7-2 with TRBJ1-2; maybe TRBD1 (6 bases). Germline V gives CDR1 SGHTA, CDR2 FQGNSA. The CDR3 totals 14 residues. Trimming stripped 11 bases from V and 0 bases from J, with 16 bases between. The CDR3 protein is CARNAGATNYGYTF. In DNA, the CDR3 is TGTGCCCGCAACGCAGGGGCAACTAACTATGGCTACACCTTC.

As concerns this clonotype: Given a much more abundant clone one base away, this may be a read error. The chain recombines TRBV7-2 with TRBJ2-1; 9 bases align to TRBD2. Looked up from germline, CDR1 is SGHTA and CDR2 is FQGNSA. The CDR3 contains 17 residues. Unmatched junction bases numbered 15, after V lost 6 bases and J lost 6 bases. CDR3 sequence (DNA): TGTGCCAGCAGATCCCGATGGCTGCGGGAGGGGGGCAATGAGCAGTTCTTC. It codes for CASRSRWLREGGNEQFF.

A few counts support this clonotype. This chain uses TRBV28 with TRBJ1-1; D is undetermined. The germline V gene has CDR1 MDHEN and CDR2 SYDVKM. The CDR3 length is 15 residues. The V end lost 3 bases, the J end lost 1 base, and 12 bases lay between the germline ends. The CDR3 loop reads CASSFGSRENTEAFF. The CDR3 nucleotides are TGTGCCAGCAGTTTCGGCTCCCGGGAGAACACTGAAGCTTTCTTT.

This clonotype turned up a few times. The V call is TRBV19, the J call TRBJ2-7; 13 bases are shared with TRBD2. CDR1 and CDR2 from the germline V gene are LNHDA and SQIVND (reference sequence). The CDR3 contains 18 residues. V dropped 2 bases and J dropped 1; count of bases not matched to a gene: 8. The CDR3 coding sequence is TGTGCCAGTAGTATAACAGGGACTAGCGGGACCTATTCCTACGAGCAGTACTTC. Translated, it gives CASSITGTSGTYSYEQYF.

The chain employs TRBV30 and TRBJ1-1; no firm D call. The germline V gene has CDR1 GTSNPN and CDR2 SVGIG (reference sequence). This CDR3 comprises 15 residues. Trimming stripped 4 bases from V and 0 bases from J, with 15 bases between. The CDR3 reads CAWKGSQPLNTEAFF. CDR3 coding DNA: TGTGCCTGGAAGGGCAGTCAACCCCTGAACACTGAAGCTTTCTTT.

Concerning this clonotype: This CDR3 is missing its conserved last phenylalanine or tryptophan, likely due to a read error. The chain has TRBV6-1 and TRBJ2-2, with 11 bases fitting TRBD2. V dropped 10 bases and J dropped 7; count of bases not matched to a gene: 14. The CDR3 sequence is 16 residues long. CDR1 and CDR2 from the germline V gene are MNHNS and SASEGT. CDR3: CATLGITGLADGELFL. DNA for the CDR3: TGTGCCACTCTAGGGATTACGGGACTAGCGGACGGGGAGCTGTTTTTG.

The chain employs TRBV28 and TRBJ2-3, with D maybe TRBD2 (6 bases). The CDR3 contains 16 residues. Trimming left V 5 bases short and J 0 bases short, with 15 bases between. The germline CDR1 and CDR2 sequences are MDHEN and SYDVKM. CDR3 in amino acids: CASSLPGTQSTDTQYF. The CDR3 nucleotides read TGTGCCAGCAGTCTCCCCGGGACTCAGAGCACAGATACGCAGTATTTT.

The V call is TRBV28, the J call TRBJ1-2; 7 bases fit TRBD1. CDR3 length: 14 amino acids. In germline, CDR1 is MDHEN, CDR2 SYDVKM. The J segment lost 0 bases and the V segment lost 6 bases, leaving 4 bases of the junction unmatched. The CDR3 DNA reads as TGTGCCAGCAGCACGACAGGGCCTAACTATGGCTACACCTTC. It is translated as CASSTTGPNYGYTF.

The genes are TRBV7-8 and TRBJ2-2, with no clear D. Per the germline V gene, CDR1 is SGHVS and CDR2 is FQNEAQ. V was cut by 6 bases and J by 4 bases, with 15 bases left in between. This CDR3 comprises 15 residues. The CDR3 DNA follows: TGTGCCAGCAGTCACGACATTCGTGGCACCGGGGAGCTGTTTTTT. It codes for CASSHDIRGTGELFF.

In its sample, this clonotype was seen a few times. The chain is built from TRBV24-1 and TRBJ1-5; the D gene is possibly TRBD1 (5 bases). The CDR3 totals 13 residues. Between the trimmed V and J ends, which lost 6 bases and 9 bases, there was a span of 14 bases. Germline V lookup: CDR1 KGHDR, CDR2 SFDVKD. This chain's CDR3 is CATSSSGGTPQHF. The CDR3 DNA sequence: TGTGCCACCAGTTCTTCAGGCGGGACGCCCCAGCATTTT.

The chain has TRBV7-6 and TRBJ1-4, with D possibly TRBD1 on 6 matching bases. The germline V and J ends were trimmed by 6 bases and 2 bases, with 16 bases remaining between them. This CDR3 is built from 16 residues. CDR1 is SGHVS, CDR2 FNYEAQ, per germline. The CDR3 reads CASRPIYTGTNEKLFF. As DNA, the CDR3 is TGTGCCAGCAGACCAATTTATACAGGGACTAATGAAAAACTGTTTTTT.

The V gene is TRBV18, the J gene TRBJ1-2; 7 nucleotides line up with TRBD1. Germline CDR1 and CDR2: KGHSH and LQKENI. This CDR3 comprises 14 residues. The ends lost 4 bases at V and 6 bases at J; junction bases unmatched: 8. In nucleotides, the CDR3 is TGTGCCAGCTCACGACTCGCAGGGACAGATGGCTACACCTTC. Its translation: CASSRLAGTDGYTF.

This clonotype was picked up a small number of times. This chain joins TRBV5-6 and TRBJ1-5; no definite D call. The CDR3 consists of 15 residues. Trimming cost V 0 bases and J 1 base, with 8 bases left between them. Germline CDR1 and CDR2: SGHDT and YYEEEE. CDR3 in amino acids: CASSLGKGSNQPQHF. The CDR3 nucleotides read TGTGCCAGCAGCTTGGGGAAGGGAAGCAATCAGCCCCAGCATTTT.

A note on this clonotype: The germline gene is not matched at one end of the junction; a read error may be the cause. This chain links TRBV7-9 with TRBJ1-1; D possibly corresponds to TRBD1 (5 bases). CDR3 size: 16 residues. Germline-derived CDR1 and CDR2 are SEHNR and FQNEAQ (reference sequence). CDR3 loop: CASSPSLGRRGPEAFF. Written as DNA, the CDR3 is TGTGCCAGCAGCCCCAGCCTGGGCAGGAGGGGACCTGAGGCTTTCTTT.

Concerning this clonotype: A much bigger clone sits one base away, suggesting this may be a read error. The chain is built from TRBV6-5 and TRBJ1-1; D remains ambiguous. V was trimmed by 2 bases and J by 0 bases, leaving 4 bases between them. CDR1 and CDR2 from the germline V gene are MNHEY and SVGAGI. CDR3 length: 13 residues. The chain's CDR3 is CASSYVMNTEAFF. The CDR3 region has the DNA TGTGCCAGCAGTTACGTTATGAACACTGAAGCTTTCTTT.

The V and J genes are TRBV19 and TRBJ1-5, with D possibly being TRBD1 (5 bases). The germline V and J ends were trimmed by 3 bases and 11 bases, with 20 bases remaining between them. The germline CDR1 and CDR2 sequences are LNHDA and SQIVND (reference sequence). The CDR3 extends over 15 amino acids. CDR3 nucleotide sequence: TGTGCCAGTAGTATGAGTAGCGGATCCCAGGGATCCCAGCATTTT. Amino acids: CASSMSSGSQGSQHF.

This clonotype was counted only a few times. This chain uses TRBV19 with TRBJ1-5, with D unresolved. The CDR3 extends over 16 amino acids. In germline, CDR1 is LNHDA, CDR2 SQIVND (reference sequence). V was clipped by 5 bases and J by 1 base, with 15 bases between them. CDR3 bases: TGTGCCAGTAGTGGTCGCGACTATAGAAGCAATCAGCCCCAGCATTTT. Protein sequence: CASSGRDYRSNQPQHF.

Ten or more counts support this clonotype. The chain carries TRBV20-1 and TRBJ1-1; D is ambiguous. Per the germline V gene, CDR1 is DFQATT and CDR2 is SNEGSKA (reference sequence). The CDR3 has 14 amino acids. The CDR3 loop reads CSTPAGYSNTEAFF. CDR3 in DNA: TGCAGCACTCCCGCGGGGTACTCGAACACTGAAGCTTTCTTT.

This clonotype was observed a few times. This rearrangement joins TRBV6-1 to TRBJ2-1; D ambiguous. The germline gives CDR1 MNHNS, CDR2 SASEGT. Trimming shortened V by 7 bases and J by 8 bases, and 18 bases separated the two germline ends. This CDR3 contains 14 residues. For the CDR3, the DNA is TGTGCCAGCATAGGAAAGCCGTCGAGCTATGAGCAGTTCTTC. It yields the protein CASIGKPSSYEQFF.

This chain connects TRBV27 to TRBJ2-7, with 10 bases lining up with TRBD2. This CDR3 has 15 residues. The germline V gene has CDR1 MNHEY and CDR2 SMNVEV (reference sequence). V was pared by 5 bases and J by 5 bases, with 9 bases of the junction left unmatched. In nucleotides, the CDR3 is TGTGCCAGCAGTCCCCCTAGCGGGAGACTGAACGAGCAGTACTTC. Its protein is CASSPPSGRLNEQYF.

V gene TRBV20-1 combines with J gene TRBJ2-1, with D possibly TRBD2 on 6 matching bases. Trimming stripped 0 bases from V and 0 bases from J, with 9 bases between. Germline V CDR1 and CDR2: DFQATT, SNEGSKA (reference sequence). The CDR3 spans 15 residues. CDR3 in amino acids: CSARDISGSYNEQFF. In DNA form, the CDR3 reads TGCAGTGCTAGAGATATTAGCGGCTCCTACAATGAGCAGTTCTTC.

The J gene is TRBJ2-1, the V gene TRBV12-3 or TRBV12-4; 7 bases agree with TRBD2. This CDR3 is 16 amino acids long. With 5 bases clipped from V and 6 bases from J, the junction kept 13 bases outside the gene matches. The CDR3 DNA sequence: TGTGCCAGCAGTCCCACAGTGGGGGGGTCGGGCAATGAGCAGTTCTTC. This translates into CASSPTVGGSGNEQFF.

V gene TRBV20-1 combines with J gene TRBJ2-3; D might be TRBD2 (5 bases). Trimming removed 5 bases at V and 9 bases at J, with 21 bases between. Per the germline V gene, CDR1 is DFQATT and CDR2 is SNEGSKA (reference sequence). CDR3 length: 14 residues. CDR3 sequence reads: CSASDSTRRFTQYF. DNA of the CDR3: TGCAGTGCTTCGGACTCCACCAGGAGATTCACGCAGTATTTT.

This chain joins TRBV24-1 and TRBJ2-3; D unclear. This CDR3 spans 16 amino acids. V shed 2 bases and J shed 4 bases, with 15 bases lying between them. CDR1 is KGHDR and CDR2 is SFDVKD in the germline V gene. CDR3 sequence reads: CATSDSPRIGSDTQYF. DNA for the CDR3: TGTGCCACCAGTGATTCCCCGAGGATAGGGTCAGATACGCAGTATTTT.